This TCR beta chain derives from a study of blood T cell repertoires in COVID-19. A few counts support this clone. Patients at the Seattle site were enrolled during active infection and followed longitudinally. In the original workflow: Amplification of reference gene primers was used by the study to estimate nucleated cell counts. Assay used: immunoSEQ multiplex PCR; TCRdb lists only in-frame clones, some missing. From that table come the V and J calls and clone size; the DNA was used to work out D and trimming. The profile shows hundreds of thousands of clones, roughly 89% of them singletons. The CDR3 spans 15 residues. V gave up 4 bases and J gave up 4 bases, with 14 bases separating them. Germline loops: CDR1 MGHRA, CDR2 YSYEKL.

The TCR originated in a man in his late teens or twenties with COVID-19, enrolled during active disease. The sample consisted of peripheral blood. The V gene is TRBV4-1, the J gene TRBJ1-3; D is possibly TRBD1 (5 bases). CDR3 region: CASSRTGLSGNTIYF. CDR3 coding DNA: TGCGCCAGCAGCCGAACAGGATTATCAGGAAACACCATATATTTT.